The TCR beta chain described here comes from a study of blood T cell repertoires in COVID-19. Germline lookup yields CDR1 LNHNV and CDR2 YYDKDF (reference sequence). The CDR3 is 16 residues long. Trimming cost V 6 bases and J 2 bases; bases outside gene matches: 10. Symptom resolution, clearance, or two negative PCRs marked donors in Cohort 3 as recovered. Under the authors' procedure: Using reference gene primer amplification, nucleated cell counts were estimated. Clones were read by immunoSEQ multiplex PCR, and TCRdb kept only the in-frame ones, dropping some. That table supplies the V and J calls and clone size; D and trimming were determined from the DNA. The sample records fewer than 350,000 clones, around 85% being singletons.

Sequenced material: PBMCs or T cells enriched from blood (not recorded which). The chain links TRBV15 to TRBJ1-5; 7 positions match TRBD1. The receptor comes from a woman between 45 and 60 years old who had recovered from COVID-19. The CDR3 DNA follows: TGTGCCACCAGTCGAGGGGGCGAAGAGCGCAATCAGCCCCAGCATTTT. Its protein is CATSRGGEERNQPQHF.